Shown below are 32 T cell receptor beta chains from a single sample sequenced in a study of Ad26.COV2.S vaccination and SARS-CoV-2 variants. Here immunoSEQ multiplex PCR was the method, and the copy in TCRdb shows in-frame clones only, minus some. Seen here are 300,000 to 400,000 clones, 80% to 90% observed once, and the top ten hold around 10%. Treatment described: roughly 19 received Ad26.COV2.S at low or high dose, single or two shots; about 5 received placebo; per-sample allocation not given. After the first vaccine or placebo injection, samples were drawn on day 63. This sample comprised peripheral blood, obtained in a trial of Ad26.COV2.S vaccine versus placebo. These receptors originate from a person aged 18 to 65 who received the Ad26.COV2.S COVID-19 vaccine or a placebo.

The chain is built from TRBV5-4 and TRBJ2-7, with a possible D match to TRBD1 (7 bases). There are 14 residues in the CDR3. Germline assignment: CDR1 SGHNT and CDR2 YYREEE (reference sequence). Trimming cost V 4 bases and J 7 bases, with 18 bases left between them. As DNA, the CDR3 is TGTGCCAGCAGCCCCGACTTCAGGGGGGATGAGCAGTACTTC. Its translation is CASSPDFRGDEQYF.

The DNA for the CDR3 is TGTGCCAGCAGCACAAGGGAGTGGGGAGAGGAAGATACGCAGTATTTT. This sequence encodes CASSTREWGEEDTQYF. The chain has TRBV5-4 and TRBJ2-3; tentatively, D is TRBD2 (5 bases). Trimming stripped 4 bases from V and 5 bases from J, with 20 bases between. The germline gives CDR1 SGHNT, CDR2 YYREEE (reference sequence). The CDR3 length is 16 residues.

The rearrangement links TRBV7-2 to TRBJ2-7; 7 bases align to TRBD1. Germline CDR1 is SGHTA and CDR2 is FQGNSA. The CDR3 has 16 residues. V shed 5 bases and J 5 bases; nucleotides not matched to a gene: 15. In DNA, the CDR3 is TGTGCCAGCAGCCCCGGACAGGTCCGGACTGCCCACGAGCAGTACTTC. Protein: CASSPGQVRTAHEQYF.

This clone came up once. The gene calls are TRBV24-1 and TRBJ1-1, with D perhaps matching TRBD1 (5 bases). V lost 8 bases and J lost 1, with 16 bases in between. In germline, CDR1 is KGHDR, CDR2 SFDVKD. The CDR3 extends over 15 amino acids. The CDR3 region is CATTELGGENTEAFF. CDR3 nucleotides: TGTGCCACCACAGAATTGGGGGGTGAGAACACTGAAGCTTTCTTT.

The chain uses TRBV9 and TRBJ1-5; D unresolved. V was clipped by 4 bases and J by 0 bases, with 11 bases between them. Germline V lookup: CDR1 SGDLS, CDR2 YYNGEE. The CDR3 runs 15 residues. CDR3 coding DNA: TGTGCCAGCAGCAGGGCCTTCAATAGCAATCAGCCCCAGCATTTT. It yields the protein CASSRAFNSNQPQHF. Variable domain in full (rest from reference TRBV9 and TRBJ1-5): DSGVTQTPKHLITATGQRVTLRCSPRSGDLSVYWYQQSLDQGLQFLIQYYNGEERAKGNILERFSAQQFPDLHSELNLSSLELGDSALYFCASSRAFNSNQPQHFGDGTRLSIL.

In DNA form, the CDR3 reads TGTGCCAGCAGCTTGTTTGTTACAGCCAATCAGCCCCAGCATTTT. Residues: CASSLFVTANQPQHF. The chain links TRBV5-6 to TRBJ1-5; D gene ambiguous. Trimming shortened V by 1 base and J by 3 bases, and 11 bases separated the two germline ends. The V gene's germline CDR1 is SGHDT and CDR2 YYEEEE. The CDR3 length is 15 residues.

The rearrangement uses TRBV7-9 and TRBJ2-1, with D unresolved. CDR1 is SEHNR and CDR2 is FQNEAQ in the germline V gene (reference sequence). The CDR3 loop spans 15 amino acids. With 4 bases removed from V and 0 bases from J, the gap between germline ends came to 10 bases. CDR3 sequence (DNA): TGTGCCAGCAGCTACACCGCAAGCTCCTACAATGAGCAGTTCTTC. It yields the protein CASSYTASSYNEQFF.

The rearrangement links TRBV11-1 to TRBJ1-1, with D hard to call. The CDR3 is 15 residues long. Germline CDR1 reads SGHAT; CDR2 reads FQDESV (reference sequence). The V gene lost 2 bases and the J gene lost 0 bases, with 10 bases spanning the gap. This chain's CDR3 is CASSLRGFMNTEAFF. CDR3 coding DNA: TGTGCCAGCAGCTTAAGAGGATTCATGAACACTGAAGCTTTCTTT.

V usage is TRBV9 and J usage is TRBJ1-3; tentative D call: TRBD1 (6 bases). CDR1 and CDR2 (germline): SGDLS, YYNGEE. The CDR3 sequence is 13 residues long. V lost 7 bases and J 4 bases, leaving 12 bases between the germline ends. The CDR3 region is CASGRGSGNTIYF. In DNA form, the CDR3 reads TGTGCCAGCGGCAGGGGATCAGGAAACACCATATATTTT.

CDR3: CSVAGGLFGNEQFF. CDR3 DNA sequence: TGCAGCGTGGCGGGGGGGCTTTTTGGAAATGAGCAGTTCTTC. This chain joins TRBV29-1 and TRBJ2-1, with 9 bases lining up with TRBD2. J was trimmed by 7 bases and V by 6 bases; bases with no gene match: 10. The CDR3 covers 14 residues. Germline CDR1 and CDR2: SQVTM and ANQGSEA.

The chain joins TRBV28 to TRBJ2-1; D possibly corresponds to TRBD2 (6 bases). The CDR3 covers 14 residues. Per the germline V gene, CDR1 is MDHEN and CDR2 is SYDVKM. V lost 11 bases to trimming and J lost 7 bases, with 21 bases between them. Here the CDR3 reads CASNGGTGRNEQFF. The CDR3 DNA is TGTGCCTCAAACGGCGGGACGGGACGAAATGAGCAGTTCTTC. Full variable domain (missing parts from reference TRBV28 and TRBJ2-1): DVKVTQSSRYLVKRTGEKVFLECVQDMDHENMFWYRQDPGLGLRLIYFSYDVKMKEKGDIPEGYSVSREKKERFSLILESASTNQTSMYLCASNGGTGRNEQFFGPGTRLTVL.

The CDR3 here is CASSFQGAGETQYF. In nucleotides, the CDR3 is TGTGCCAGCAGCTTTCAGGGGGCGGGAGAGACCCAGTACTTC. The chain has TRBV7-2 and TRBJ2-5; TRBD1 agrees at 8 bases. CDR3 size: 14 residues. The ends lost 3 bases at V and 4 bases at J; junction bases unmatched: 4. Per germline, CDR1 SGHTA and CDR2 FQGNSA.

The chain links TRBV9 to TRBJ1-2, with D possibly TRBD1 on 5 matching bases. The CDR3 loop spans 14 amino acids. V lost 5 bases and J 3 bases, leaving 14 bases between the germline ends. The germline V gene has CDR1 SGDLS and CDR2 YYNGEE. CDR3 sequence: CASRRSGTDYGYTF. CDR3 DNA: TGTGCCAGCAGACGATCCGGGACGGACTATGGCTACACCTTC.

This clone occurred many times. This chain connects TRBV5-4 to TRBJ2-1; TRBD2 aligns across 8 bases. This CDR3 comprises 17 residues. Trimming at V came to 0 bases and at J to 2 bases, leaving 7 bases not matched to a gene. Germline CDR1 is SGHNT and CDR2 is YYREEE (reference sequence). As DNA, the CDR3 is TGTGCCAGCAGCTTGGCTTCTCGGCGGGGGGCCTACAATGAGCAGTTCTTC. Translating it yields CASSLASRRGAYNEQFF.

The chain uses TRBV4-1 and TRBJ2-2; weak D call: TRBD1 (5 bases). The V end was cut by 0 bases, the J end by 0 bases, with 11 bases between. Germline V lookup: CDR1 MGHRA, CDR2 YSYEKL. The CDR3 totals 17 residues. The CDR3 DNA reads TGCGCCAGCAGCCAAGATGCGGACACCGCGAACACCGGGGAGCTGTTTTTT. Protein: CASSQDADTANTGELFF.

The CDR3 protein is CASSAQGADSGNTIYF. CDR3 sequence (DNA): TGTGCCAGCAGTGCCCAGGGCGCCGACTCTGGAAACACCATATATTTT. The V call is TRBV6-1, the J call TRBJ1-3; the D gene is possibly TRBD1 (5 bases). The CDR3 totals 16 residues. V shed 4 bases and J shed 0 bases, with 13 bases lying between them. Germline V gene sequence: CDR1 MNHNS, CDR2 SASEGT.

The V call is TRBV19, the J call TRBJ1-6; possible D gene TRBD1, 5 bases. V shed 5 bases and J shed 7 bases, with 18 bases lying between them. The germline V gene has CDR1 LNHDA and CDR2 SQIVND (reference sequence). The CDR3 is 16 amino acids. CDR3 sequence reads: CASSLLGGFRNSPLHF. The CDR3 nucleotides read TGTGCCAGTAGTCTTCTTGGGGGGTTTCGGAATTCACCCCTCCACTTT.

The V and J genes are TRBV5-1 and TRBJ2-5, with D perhaps TRBD2 (6 bases). In germline, CDR1 is SGHRS, CDR2 YFSETQ. The CDR3 length is 15 residues. Trimming took 2 bases from V and 4 from J, leaving 15 bases between them. The CDR3 bases are TGCGCCAGCAGCTTCGGGACTCCCCGCCCAGAGACCCAGTACTTC. As protein: CASSFGTPRPETQYF.

The chain recombines TRBV20-1 with TRBJ2-7, with TRBD2 as a possible D gene (6 bases). CDR3 length: 14 residues. Trimming left V 3 bases short and J 6 bases short, with 18 bases between. CDR1 and CDR2 (germline): DFQATT, SNEGSKA (reference sequence). Written as DNA, the CDR3 is TGCAGTGCTAGTAAGTCTAGCGAATATGGCGAGCAGTACTTC. Its protein product is CSASKSSEYGEQYF.

The CDR3 sequence: CASSVGIGTDTQYF. The CDR3 DNA reads as TGTGCCAGCAGCGTAGGGATAGGCACAGATACGCAGTATTTT. J is TRBJ2-3 and V is TRBV9; D remains ambiguous. CDR3 length: 14 amino acids. V lost 0 bases and J 1 base, leaving 6 bases between the germline ends. Germline CDR1 and CDR2: SGDLS and YYNGEE.

This clone has just a few counts. V is TRBV13 and J is TRBJ1-6, with TRBD1 matching 7 bases. Germline CDR1 and CDR2: PRHDT and FYEKMQ (reference sequence). This CDR3 has 15 residues. J gave up 9 bases and V 2 bases, and 7 bases lay outside the gene matches. The chain's CDR3 is CASSLMGQKFSPLHF. CDR3 bases: TGTGCCAGCAGCTTAATGGGACAGAAATTTTCACCCCTCCACTTT.

The chain couples TRBV5-1 to TRBJ2-1; 7 nucleotides match TRBD1. Germline values: CDR1 SGHRS, CDR2 YFSETQ. CDR3 length: 15 amino acids. After removal of 4 bases from V and 8 bases from J, the junction contained 12 bases not matched to a gene. Here the CDR3 reads CASSITHRGRDEQFF. The CDR3 nucleotides are TGCGCCAGCAGCATAACCCACAGGGGCCGCGATGAGCAGTTCTTC.

J is TRBJ1-1 and V is TRBV5-4; D remains ambiguous. Between the trimmed V and J ends, which lost 2 bases and 0 bases, there was a span of 14 bases. The CDR3 is 16 residues long. In germline, CDR1 is SGHNT, CDR2 YYREEE (reference sequence). DNA for the CDR3: TGTGCCAGCAGCTTCGGAGGAGTTTCGATGAACACTGAAGCTTTCTTT. Translation gives CASSFGGVSMNTEAFF. Full variable domain (outside the CDR3, taken from reference TRBV5-4 and TRBJ1-1): ETGVTQSPTHLIKTRGQQVTLRCSSQSGHNTVSWYQQALGQGPQFIFQYYREEENGRGNFPPRFSGLQFPNYSSELNVNALELDDSALYLCASSFGGVSMNTEAFFGQGTRLTVV.

This chain connects TRBV2 to TRBJ1-6; no reliable D call. This CDR3 contains 14 residues. Trimming took 6 bases from V and 9 from J, leaving 15 bases between them. Germline V gene lookup returns CDR1 SNHLY and CDR2 FYNNEI. The CDR3 loop is CASSTLLSFSPLHF. CDR3 DNA sequence: TGTGCCAGCAGCACTCTACTGAGCTTTTCACCCCTCCACTTT.

The chain links TRBV30 to TRBJ1-2; D might be TRBD1 (5 bases). The V and J ends lost 2 bases and 6 bases respectively, with 13 bases between them. The CDR3 loop spans 13 amino acids. Germline CDR1 reads GTSNPN; CDR2 reads SVGIG (reference sequence). Written as DNA, the CDR3 is TGTGCCTGGAGTACCGGACAAGGCGATGGCTACACCTTC. This encodes CAWSTGQGDGYTF.

This chain uses TRBV10-3 with TRBJ1-1; unclear D gene. Trimming took 2 bases from V and 0 from J, leaving 13 bases between them. The germline V gene has CDR1 ENHRY and CDR2 SYGVKD. This CDR3 contains 16 residues. The CDR3 loop is CAISEGRGSLNTEAFF. CDR3 nucleotide sequence: TGTGCCATCAGTGAGGGGAGAGGGTCCCTGAACACTGAAGCTTTCTTT.

V gene TRBV11-2 combines with J gene TRBJ1-3, with 8 bases identical to TRBD1. Germline V gives CDR1 SGHAT, CDR2 FQNNGV. CDR3 length: 15 residues. Trimming at V came to 5 bases and at J to 4 bases, leaving 7 bases not matched to a gene. This chain's CDR3 is CASSPATGVGNTIYF. The DNA for the CDR3 is TGTGCCAGCAGCCCCGCGACAGGGGTAGGAAACACCATATATTTT.

This chain uses TRBV5-1 with TRBJ1-2; D remains ambiguous. V gave up 2 bases and J gave up 4 bases, with 12 bases separating them. Germline V CDR1 and CDR2: SGHRS, YFSETQ. The CDR3 extends over 14 amino acids. CDR3 amino acids: CASSFRVEGYGYTF. The CDR3 DNA reads TGCGCCAGCAGCTTTAGGGTGGAGGGCTATGGCTACACCTTC.

The CDR3 coding sequence is TGTGCCAGCATTACCGGGGACAGGGGGGGTAATGAGCAGTTCTTC. Translated: CASITGDRGGNEQFF. V is TRBV6-5 and J is TRBJ2-1; 11 bases align to TRBD1. The germline V gene encodes CDR1 MNHEY and CDR2 SVGAGI. Losses at the gene ends were 7 bases for V and 7 bases for J; bases not matched to a gene: 9. This CDR3 has 15 amino acids.

The chain is built from TRBV3-1 (or the pseudogene TRBV3-2) and TRBJ2-2, with D possibly being TRBD2 (6 bases). The CDR3 is made up of 16 amino acids. V lost 1 base and J lost 7, with 16 bases in between. Germline CDR1 LGHDT, CDR2 YNNKEL (reference sequence). CDR3 sequence reads: CASSQVGRGKFGELFF. Written as DNA, the CDR3 is TGTGCCAGCAGCCAAGTGGGTCGCGGGAAATTCGGGGAGCTGTTTTTT.

The chain combines TRBV6-2 or TRBV6-3 with TRBJ1-2; 8 bases match TRBD1. V shed 5 bases, J shed 3 bases, and the junction held 14 bases outside the gene matches. CDR3 length: 17 residues. Looked up from germline, CDR1 is MNHEY and CDR2 is SVGEGT. The DNA of the CDR3 is TGTGCCAGCAGTAACCGGGACAGGTCAATCCTCGACTATGGCTACACCTTC. Protein sequence: CASSNRDRSILDYGYTF.

The chain combines TRBV7-2 with TRBJ2-7; 9 nucleotides match TRBD2. J was trimmed by 8 bases and V by 0 bases; bases with no gene match: 14. In germline, CDR1 is SGHTA, CDR2 FQGNSA. The CDR3 runs to 17 residues. The DNA for the CDR3 is TGTGCCAGCAGCTTAGCCGGAGAAGGAGCGGGGGGCCGGCAGCAGTACTTC. Translation gives CASSLAGEGAGGRQQYF.